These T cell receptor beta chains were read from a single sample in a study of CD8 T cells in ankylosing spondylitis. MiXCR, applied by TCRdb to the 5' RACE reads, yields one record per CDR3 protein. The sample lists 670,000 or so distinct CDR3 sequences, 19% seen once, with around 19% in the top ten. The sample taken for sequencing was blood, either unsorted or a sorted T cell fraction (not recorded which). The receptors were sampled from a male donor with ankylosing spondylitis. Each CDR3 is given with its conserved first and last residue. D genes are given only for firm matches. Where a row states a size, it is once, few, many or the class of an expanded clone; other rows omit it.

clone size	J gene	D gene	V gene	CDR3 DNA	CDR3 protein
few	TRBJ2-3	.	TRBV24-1	TGTGCCACCTCGTATAGCGGACGTACAGATACGCAGTATTTT	CATSYSGRTDTQYF
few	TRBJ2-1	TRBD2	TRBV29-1	TGCAGCGTTGAGGTAATAGCGGGAGCGGGGTCCTACAATGAGCAGTTCTTC	CSVEVIAGAGSYNEQFF
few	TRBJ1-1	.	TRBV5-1	TGCGCCAGCAGCTCGGACCCCGGAGGGAACACTGAAGCTTTCTTT	CASSSDPGGNTEAFF
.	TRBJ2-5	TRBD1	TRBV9	TGTGCCAGCAGCAACGGACAGGGCCTATTAGGGACCCAGTACTTC	CASSNGQGLLGTQYF
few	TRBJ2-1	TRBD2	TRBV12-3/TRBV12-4	TGTGCCAGCAGTTTAGCGAGCGTCCCTAGCGGGAGTGACAATGAGCAGTTCTTC	CASSLASVPSGSDNEQFF
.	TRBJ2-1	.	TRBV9	TGTGCCAGCAGCTCACAGGGCTCCCCCGGGGATGAGCAGTTCTTC	CASSSQGSPGDEQFF
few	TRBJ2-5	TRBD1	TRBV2	TGTGCCAGCAGCCCGGGACAGAGCTATCAAGAGACCCAGTACTTC	CASSPGQSYQETQYF
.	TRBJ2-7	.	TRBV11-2	TGTGCCAGCAGCTCCCGAGGGGGGTCCTACGAGCAGTACTTC	CASSSRGGSYEQYF
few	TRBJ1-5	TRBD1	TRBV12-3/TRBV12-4	TGTGCCAGCAGTAGGGACAGGGGGAGACATCAGCCCCAGCATTTT	CASSRDRGRHQPQHF
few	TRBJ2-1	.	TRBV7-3	TGTGCCAGCAGCCCCGTCCCGAGCTCCTACAATGAGCAGTTCTTC	CASSPVPSSYNEQFF
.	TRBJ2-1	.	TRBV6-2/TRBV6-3	TGTGCCAGCAGTGGGGCCATATGGGCAGGGCAGTTCTTC	CASSGAIWAGQFF
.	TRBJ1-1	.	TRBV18	TGTGCCAGCTCACCGCTTTTAGGGGAAATGGGTGAAGCTTTCTTT	CASSPLLGEMGEAFF
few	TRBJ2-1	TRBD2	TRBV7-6	TGTGCCAGCATAGGAGGACTAGCGAATGGGAATGAGCAGTTCTTC	CASIGGLANGNEQFF
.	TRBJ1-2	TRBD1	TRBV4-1	TGCGCCAGCAGCCAACAACAGGGGGCAGAGAATGGCTACACCTTC	CASSQQQGAENGYTF
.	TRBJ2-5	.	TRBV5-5	TGTGCCAGCAGCTACGGGGCAGAGACCCAGTACTTC	CASSYGAETQYF
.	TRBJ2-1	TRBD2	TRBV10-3	TGTGCCATCAGTGAGTCAAATCAGGACCGGGACAAGGGACTAGCGGTCCACAATGAGCAGTTCTTC	CAISESNQDRDKGLAVHNEQFF
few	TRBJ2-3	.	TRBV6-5	TGTGCCAGCAGTTACTCTGGGGCCTCGACAGATACGCAGTATTTT	CASSYSGASTDTQYF
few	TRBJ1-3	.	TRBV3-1	TGTGCCAGCAGCCCGCGACAGCGCTCTGGAAACACCATATATTTT	CASSPRQRSGNTIYF
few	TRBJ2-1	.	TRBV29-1	TGCAGCGTTGCTCACCGAGCACGGGGGGAGCAGTTCTTC	CSVAHRARGEQFF
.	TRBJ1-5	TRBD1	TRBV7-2	TGTGCCAGCAGCTACGGGACAGATCTTCGCCCCCAGCATTTT	CASSYGTDLRPQHF
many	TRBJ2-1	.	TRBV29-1	TGCAGCGCTGATGGTGAACACCTTAACAATGAGCAGTTCTTC	CSADGEHLNNEQFF
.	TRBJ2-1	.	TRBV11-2	TGTGCCAGCAGCCTCAAGGATGGGTCTTACAATGAGCAGTTCTTC	CASSLKDGSYNEQFF
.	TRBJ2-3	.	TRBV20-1	TGCAGTGCTAGACTTACCACAGATACGCAGTATTTT	CSARLTTDTQYF
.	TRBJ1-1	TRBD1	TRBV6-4	TGTGCCAGCAGTGACTCTGACAGGGGGCGATTGGGATACACTGAAGCTTTCTTT	CASSDSDRGRLGYTEAFF